The 17 T cell receptor beta chains given below trace back to one sample, sequenced in a study of T cell repertoires in cytomegalovirus infection. TCRdb analysed the reads with MiXCR anew, one entry per CDR3 protein. Found here are approximately 630,000 distinct CDR3 sequences, roughly 26% of them singletons; the top ten hold less than 10%. Sequencing was done on a sample of CD8+ T cells from PBMCs. Receptor source: a human donor in good health (CMV status not recorded). Some clones in this sample may be carry-over from other donors' samples.

This clonotype showed up just a few times. The chain couples TRBV5-5 to TRBJ2-5, with 9 bases that match TRBD1. Germline V CDR1 and CDR2: SGHKS, YYEKEE (reference sequence). Unmatched junction bases numbered 6, after V lost 4 bases and J lost 5 bases. This CDR3 region has 14 residues. The CDR3 coding sequence is TGTGCCAGCAGCCCCGACAGGGGGGGGGAGACCCAGTACTTC. Translating gives CASSPDRGGETQYF.

In its sample, this clonotype was seen a few times. This chain links TRBV11-3 with TRBJ2-5; D call uncertain. The germline V gene has CDR1 SGHNT and CDR2 YENEEA. The CDR3 covers 13 residues. Deletions cut 8 bases from V and 5 bases from J, with 15 bases between. CDR3 sequence: CASRRRGEETQYF. CDR3 nucleotide sequence: TGTGCCAGCCGACGGCGAGGAGAGGAGACCCAGTACTTC. Combining the CDR3 with reference TRBV11-3 and TRBJ2-5 gives the whole variable domain EAGVVQSPRYKIIEKKQPVAFWCNPISGHNTLYWYLQNLGQGPELLIRYENEEAVDDSQLPKDRFSAERLKGVDSTLKIQPAELGDSAVYLCASRRRGEETQYFGPGTRLLVL.

A remark on this clonotype: A read error may be the cause here, since a much bigger clone is one base away. The rearrangement uses TRBV7-2 and TRBJ2-3, with 9 bases lining up with TRBD1. The CDR3 consists of 14 residues. In germline, CDR1 is SGHTA, CDR2 FQGNSA. DNA of the CDR3: TGTGTGGTGAAACAGGGGGCGTTCACAGATACGCAGTATTTT. Its translation is CVVKQGAFTDTQYF.

This clonotype has just a few counts. The V and J genes are TRBV7-3 and TRBJ2-1, with 8 bases matching TRBD2. CDR3 length: 16 residues. V was pared by 2 bases and J by 4 bases, with 7 bases of the junction left unmatched. Germline CDR1 is SGHTA and CDR2 is FQGTGA. Written as DNA, the CDR3 is TGTGCCAGCAGCTTACCCGGGGGGGGACATTACAATGAGCAGTTCTTC. Protein: CASSLPGGGHYNEQFF.

J is TRBJ2-1 and V is TRBV28, with a possible D match to TRBD1 (6 bases). This CDR3 has 13 amino acids. V lost 3 bases to trimming and J lost 7 bases, with 10 bases between them. Germline-derived CDR1 and CDR2 are MDHEN and SYDVKM. As DNA, the CDR3 is TGTGCCAGCAGTTTCCCAGGGGAGAATGAGCAGTTCTTC. This translates into CASSFPGENEQFF.

This chain connects TRBV28 to TRBJ1-1; D possibly corresponds to TRBD1 (5 bases). The CDR3 loop spans 15 amino acids. V lost 5 bases to trimming and J lost 4 bases, with 17 bases between them. Germline assignment: CDR1 MDHEN and CDR2 SYDVKM. The CDR3 coding sequence is TGTGCCAGCAGTGCCAATCAGGGCCCGGGCACTGAAGCTTTCTTT. This codes for CASSANQGPGTEAFF.

There are a few counts of this clonotype. The chain recombines TRBV14 with TRBJ2-7; a possible D gene is TRBD2 (6 bases). Trimming pared 3 bases from V and 3 bases from J, leaving 15 bases between. CDR1 is SGHDN, CDR2 FVKESK, per germline. The CDR3 is 15 residues long. The CDR3 DNA is TGTGCCAGCAGCCATGGTGGAGGGTTCATCTACGAGCAGTACTTC. Amino acids: CASSHGGGFIYEQYF.

This clonotype was seen a few times. This chain joins TRBV5-6 and TRBJ2-1, with a tentative D call TRBD2 (5 bases). This CDR3 is built from 16 residues. The germline gives CDR1 SGHDT, CDR2 YYEEEE. V shed 1 base and J shed 3 bases, with 14 bases lying between them. CDR3 in DNA: TGTGCCAGCAGCTTGTTAGAGGGTATGAACTACAATGAGCAGTTCTTC. Translated: CASSLLEGMNYNEQFF.

J is TRBJ2-1 and V is TRBV29-1; D gene unclear. The CDR3 loop spans 9 amino acids. V was trimmed by 4 bases and J by 11 bases, leaving 6 bases between them. The germline V gene encodes CDR1 SQVTM and CDR2 ANQGSEA. CDR3 nucleotide sequence: TGCAGCGTTGTCGGTAAGCAGTTCTTC. Protein sequence: CSVVGKQFF.

This clonotype turned up a few times. This chain uses TRBV10-2 with TRBJ2-1; the D is unclear. Germline CDR1 WSHSY, CDR2 SAAADI. The CDR3 runs to 11 residues. V was trimmed by 8 bases and J by 6 bases, leaving 8 bases between them. Here the CDR3 reads CASGVTNEQFF. In DNA form, the CDR3 reads TGCGCCAGCGGGGTCACCAATGAGCAGTTCTTC.

The chain couples TRBV12-3 or TRBV12-4 to TRBJ2-1; 11 bases fit TRBD1. The junction had 15 bases not matched to a gene; V was cut back by 3 bases and J by 5 bases. This CDR3 has 19 residues. CDR3 in amino acids: CASSFSAEARDRGNNEQFF. DNA for the CDR3: TGTGCCAGCAGTTTCTCCGCCGAAGCCCGGGACAGGGGGAACAATGAGCAGTTCTTC.

There are many counts of this clonotype. The V and J genes are TRBV28 and TRBJ2-3; maybe TRBD1 (6 bases). This CDR3 has 14 residues. Germline CDR1 reads MDHEN; CDR2 reads SYDVKM. The CDR3 DNA reads as TGTGCGACCGGGCAGGGGCACGGCACAGATACGCAGTATTTT. Its translation: CATGQGHGTDTQYF.

This clonotype was found a few times. The gene calls are TRBV5-4 and TRBJ2-3; either TRBD1 or TRBD2 may supply D (5 bases each). V dropped 7 bases and J dropped 2 bases, with 20 bases sitting between them. The CDR3 consists of 16 residues. Germline-derived CDR1 and CDR2 are SGHNT and YYREEE (reference sequence). The CDR3 region has the DNA TGTGCCAGCTGGCAACGGGACGGTACTACCACAGATACGCAGTATTTT. It is translated as CASWQRDGTTTDTQYF.

The chain links TRBV11-3 to TRBJ2-1; tentatively, D is TRBD1 (5 bases). The V gene's germline CDR1 is SGHNT and CDR2 YENEEA. V was clipped by 4 bases and J by 5 bases, with 15 bases between them. This CDR3 has 15 residues. CDR3 nucleotides: TGTGCCAGCAGCTCTCGACAGTGCCAAGACAATGAGCAGTTCTTC. Translated: CASSSRQCQDNEQFF. The complete variable domain, with remaining parts taken from reference TRBV11-3 and TRBJ2-1, reads EAGVVQSPRYKIIEKKQPVAFWCNPISGHNTLYWYLQNLGQGPELLIRYENEEAVDDSQLPKDRFSAERLKGVDSTLKIQPAELGDSAVYLCASSSRQCQDNEQFFGPGTRLTVL.

A few counts support this clonotype. The rearrangement joins TRBV20-1 to TRBJ2-5; 11 bases match TRBD1. Unmatched junction bases numbered 10, after V lost 3 bases and J lost 4 bases. The CDR3 has 16 amino acids. The germline gives CDR1 DFQATT, CDR2 SNEGSKA (reference sequence). CDR3 in DNA: TGCAGTGCTAGGGCACCCTGGACAGGGGGCAGAGAGACCCAGTACTTC. It yields the protein CSARAPWTGGRETQYF.

This clonotype turned up a few times. The chain links TRBV14 to TRBJ1-2; TRBD1 matches 12 bases. Germline trimming cut 3 bases from V and 8 bases from J; bases unmatched to any gene: 13. CDR3 length: 17 residues. Germline values: CDR1 SGHDN, CDR2 FVKESK. The CDR3: CASSQSGQGAVSAGYTF. In DNA form, the CDR3 reads TGTGCCAGCAGCCAGTCGGGACAGGGGGCTGTAAGTGCCGGCTACACCTTC.

This clonotype was counted only a few times. The chain has TRBV6-5 and TRBJ2-3; possibly TRBD2 for D (6 bases). Germline-derived CDR1 and CDR2 are MNHEY and SVGAGI. The CDR3 contains 15 residues. Trimming removed 2 bases from V and 2 bases from J, with 11 bases in between. Here the CDR3 reads CASSYVVAATDTQYF. CDR3 DNA: TGTGCCAGCAGTTACGTGGTAGCGGCCACAGATACGCAGTATTTT.